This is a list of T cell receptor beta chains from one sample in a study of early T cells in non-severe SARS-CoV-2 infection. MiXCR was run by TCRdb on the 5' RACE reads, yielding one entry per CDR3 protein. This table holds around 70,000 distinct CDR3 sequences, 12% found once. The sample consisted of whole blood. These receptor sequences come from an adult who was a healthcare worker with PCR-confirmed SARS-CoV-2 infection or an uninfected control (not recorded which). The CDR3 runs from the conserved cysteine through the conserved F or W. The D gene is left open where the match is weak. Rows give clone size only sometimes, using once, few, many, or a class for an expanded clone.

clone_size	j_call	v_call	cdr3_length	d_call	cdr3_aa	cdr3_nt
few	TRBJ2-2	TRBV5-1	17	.	CASSLDRDYANTGELFF	TGCGCCAGCAGCTTGGACAGAGACTACGCGAACACCGGGGAGCTGTTTTTT
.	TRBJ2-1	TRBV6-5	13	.	CASSYGGGDEQFF	TGTGCCAGCAGTTACGGAGGGGGCGATGAGCAGTTCTTC
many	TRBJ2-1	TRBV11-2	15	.	CASSLRLDSYNEQFF	TGTGCCAGCAGCTTGAGACTGGACTCCTACAATGAGCAGTTCTTC
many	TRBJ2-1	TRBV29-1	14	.	CSVEKDPINNEQFF	TGCAGCGTTGAAAAGGACCCGATAAACAATGAGCAGTTCTTC
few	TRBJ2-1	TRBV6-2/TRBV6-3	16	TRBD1	CASSYSRGRPLDEQFF	TGTGCCAGCAGTTACTCGAGGGGGCGCCCTTTGGATGAGCAGTTCTTC
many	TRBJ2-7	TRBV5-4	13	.	CASSPPEGGEQYF	TGTGCCAGCAGCCCCCCGGAGGGCGGCGAGCAGTACTTC
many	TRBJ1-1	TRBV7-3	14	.	CASSLGAGNTEAFF	TGTGCCAGCAGCTTAGGCGCGGGAAACACTGAAGCTTTCTTT
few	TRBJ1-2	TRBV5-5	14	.	CASSLEGQAKGYTF	TGTGCCAGCAGCTTGGAGGGTCAAGCTAAGGGCTACACCTTC
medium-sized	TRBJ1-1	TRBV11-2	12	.	CASSLPVSEAFF	TGTGCCAGCAGCTTGCCGGTCAGTGAAGCTTTCTTT
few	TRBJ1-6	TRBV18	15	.	CASSPQGQRNSPLHF	TGTGCCAGCTCACCTCAGGGTCAGAGAAATTCACCCCTCCACTTT
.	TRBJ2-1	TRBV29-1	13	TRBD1	CSARQGAVEEQFF	TGCAGCGCCCGACAGGGGGCGGTTGAGGAGCAGTTCTTC